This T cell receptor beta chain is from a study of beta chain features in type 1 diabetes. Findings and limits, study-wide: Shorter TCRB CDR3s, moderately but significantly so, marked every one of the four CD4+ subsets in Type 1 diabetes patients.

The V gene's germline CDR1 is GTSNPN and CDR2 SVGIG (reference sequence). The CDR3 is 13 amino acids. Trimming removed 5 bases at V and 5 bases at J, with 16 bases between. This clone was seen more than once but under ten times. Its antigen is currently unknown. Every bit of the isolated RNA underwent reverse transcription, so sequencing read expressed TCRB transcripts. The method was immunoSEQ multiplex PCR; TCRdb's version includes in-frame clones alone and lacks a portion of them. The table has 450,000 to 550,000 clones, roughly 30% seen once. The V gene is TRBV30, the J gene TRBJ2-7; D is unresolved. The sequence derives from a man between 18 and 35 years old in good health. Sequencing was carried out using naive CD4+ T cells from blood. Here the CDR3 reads CAWQKDQRDEQYF. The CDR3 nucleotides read TGTGCCTGGCAAAAGGACCAAAGGGACGAGCAGTACTTC.